These T cell receptor beta chains were read from a single sample in a study of vaccination effects on CD4 cells after COVID-19. Profiling relied on immunoSEQ multiplex PCR, and the TCRdb table lists in-frame clones only, not all of them. This sample yields tens of thousands of clones, of which 60% to 85% are seen a single time; roughly a quarter belongs to the top ten. Which antigens these TCRs recognize remains unknown. The sequences come from CD4+ T cells from PBMCs cultured with HCoV-NL63 spike peptides, collected after COVID-19 vaccination. These receptor sequences come from a human donor who received a COVID-19 vaccine. The CDR3 runs from the conserved cysteine through the conserved F or W. A D gene is named only where the DNA matches it firmly. Size values are once, few and many counts, or a class for expanded clones, and some rows have none.

j_call | v_call | d_call | clone_size | cdr3_nt | cdr3_aa
TRBJ2-5 | TRBV5-1 | - | - | TGCGCCAGCAGTTCGGGGCTTGGGGAGACCCAGTACTTC | CASSSGLGETQYF
TRBJ1-2 | TRBV2 | - | - | TGTGCCAGCAGTGAACAGGGAACTAACTATGGCTACACCTTC | CASSEQGTNYGYTF
TRBJ1-3 | TRBV12-5 | TRBD1 | - | TGTGCTAGTGGGTCTTTACCGGGACAGGGAAGCTCTGGAAACACCATATATTTT | CASGSLPGQGSSGNTIYF
TRBJ2-3 | TRBV7-9 | - | few | TGTGCCAGCAGCTTAGTTTTCCATACGCAGTATTTT | CASSLVFHTQYF
TRBJ1-2 | TRBV5-1 | - | few | TGCGCCAGCAGTCCGGACGGACTCTATGGCTACACCTTC | CASSPDGLYGYTF
TRBJ2-1 | TRBV5-1 | - | - | TGCGCCAGCAGCTTGACAGGGTACAATGAGCAGTTCTTC | CASSLTGYNEQFF
TRBJ2-7 | TRBV9 | TRBD1 | - | TGTGCCAGCAGCGCAGGACAGGGGGCCTCCTACGAGCAGTACTTC | CASSAGQGASYEQYF
TRBJ1-5 | TRBV9 | - | few | TGTGCCAGCAGCGTAGCAGGGGACAATCAGCCCCAGCATTTT | CASSVAGDNQPQHF
TRBJ1-6 | TRBV27 | TRBD1 | once | TGTGCCAGCAGTTCCAACCGGGACAGGGTTTCACCCCTCCACTTT | CASSSNRDRVSPLHF
TRBJ1-1 | TRBV27 | - | - | TGTGCCAGCAGTTTCAGGGGTTACATGAACACTGAAGCTTTCTTT | CASSFRGYMNTEAFF
TRBJ1-2 | TRBV9 | - | once | TGTGCCAGCAGCGTAGGGACAAACTATGGCTACACCTTC | CASSVGTNYGYTF
TRBJ1-2 | TRBV7-2 | - | - | TGTGCCAGCAGCTTGGGCGGATCTTCCTATGGCTACACCTTC | CASSLGGSSYGYTF
TRBJ1-1 | TRBV29-1 | TRBD1 | once | TGCAGCGTTGAAGATCGGTGGGCCAGGGGGGTGAACACTGAAGCTTTCTTT | CSVEDRWARGVNTEAFF
TRBJ2-3 | TRBV5-8 | - | - | TGTGCCAGCAGCTTGGGGCAGCCCACAGATACGCAGTATTTT | CASSLGQPTDTQYF
TRBJ1-5 | TRBV9 | - | - | TGTGCCAGCAGCGTAGAGGGGGGTCGGGGGCCCCAGCATTTT | CASSVEGGRGPQHF
TRBJ1-6 | TRBV28 | - | - | TGTGCCAGCAGTTTAGCAGGGGAGAAAGGGTCACCCCTCCACTTT | CASSLAGEKGSPLHF
TRBJ2-2 | TRBV21-1 | - | few | TGTGCCAGCAGCCCTCCAAGTACCGGGGAGCTGTTTTTT | CASSPPSTGELFF
TRBJ1-1 | TRBV18 | - | - | TGTGCCAGCTCACCGGAGCTGAACACTGAAGCTTTCTTT | CASSPELNTEAFF
TRBJ1-2 | TRBV19 | - | - | TGTGCCAGTAGTGTCACGGGGGGGCAAAGTGGTGGCTACACCTTC | CASSVTGGQSGGYTF